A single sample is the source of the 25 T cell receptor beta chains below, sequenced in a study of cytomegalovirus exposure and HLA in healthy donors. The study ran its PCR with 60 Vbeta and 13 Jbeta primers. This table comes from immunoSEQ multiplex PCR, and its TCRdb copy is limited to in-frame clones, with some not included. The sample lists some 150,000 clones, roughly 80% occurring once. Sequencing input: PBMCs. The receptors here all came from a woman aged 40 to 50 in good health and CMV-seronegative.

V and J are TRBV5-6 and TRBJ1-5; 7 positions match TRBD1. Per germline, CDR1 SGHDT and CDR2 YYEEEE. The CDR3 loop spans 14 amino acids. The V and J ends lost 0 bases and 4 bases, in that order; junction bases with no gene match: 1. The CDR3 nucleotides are TGTGCCAGCAGCTTGGGGGACAGAAATCAGCCCCAGCATTTT. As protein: CASSLGDRNQPQHF.

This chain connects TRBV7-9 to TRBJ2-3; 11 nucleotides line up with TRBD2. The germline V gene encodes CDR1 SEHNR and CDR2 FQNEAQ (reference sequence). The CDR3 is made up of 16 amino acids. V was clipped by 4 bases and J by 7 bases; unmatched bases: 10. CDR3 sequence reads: CASSSNSGGAPHTQYF. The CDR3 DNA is TGTGCCAGCAGCTCGAATAGCGGGGGGGCCCCCCATACGCAGTATTTT.

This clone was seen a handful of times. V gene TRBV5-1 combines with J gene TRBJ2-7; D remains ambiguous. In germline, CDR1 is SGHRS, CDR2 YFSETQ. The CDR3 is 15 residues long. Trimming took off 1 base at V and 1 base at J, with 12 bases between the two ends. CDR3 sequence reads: CASSLQPGLSYEQYF. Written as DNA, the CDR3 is TGCGCCAGCAGCTTGCAACCAGGTTTATCCTACGAGCAGTACTTC.

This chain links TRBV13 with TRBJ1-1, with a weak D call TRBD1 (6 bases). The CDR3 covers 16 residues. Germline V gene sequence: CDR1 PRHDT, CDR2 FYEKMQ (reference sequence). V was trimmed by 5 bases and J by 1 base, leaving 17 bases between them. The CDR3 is CASSPTLTGANTEAFF. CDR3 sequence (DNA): TGTGCCAGCAGCCCCACCCTGACAGGAGCGAACACTGAAGCTTTCTTT. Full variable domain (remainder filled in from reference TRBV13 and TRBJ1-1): AAGVIQSPRHLIKEKRETATLKCYPIPRHDTVYWYQQGPGQDPQFLISFYEKMQSDKGSIPDRFSAQQFSDYHSELNMSSLELGDSALYFCASSPTLTGANTEAFFGQGTRLTVV.

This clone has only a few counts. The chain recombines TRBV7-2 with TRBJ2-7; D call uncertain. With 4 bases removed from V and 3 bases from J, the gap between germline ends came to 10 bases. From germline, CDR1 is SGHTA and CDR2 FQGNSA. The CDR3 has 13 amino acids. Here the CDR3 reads CASSSRQFYEQYF. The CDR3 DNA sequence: TGTGCCAGCAGCTCCAGGCAGTTCTACGAGCAGTACTTC.

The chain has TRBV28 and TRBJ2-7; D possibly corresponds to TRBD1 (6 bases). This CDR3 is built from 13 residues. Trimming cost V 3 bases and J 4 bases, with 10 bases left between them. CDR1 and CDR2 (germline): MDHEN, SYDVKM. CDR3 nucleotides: TGTGCCAGCAGTTTCCTTCAGGGGTACGAGCAGTACTTC. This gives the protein CASSFLQGYEQYF. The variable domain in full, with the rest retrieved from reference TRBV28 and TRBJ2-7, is DVKVTQSSRYLVKRTGEKVFLECVQDMDHENMFWYRQDPGLGLRLIYFSYDVKMKEKGDIPEGYSVSREKKERFSLILESASTNQTSMYLCASSFLQGYEQYFGPGTRLTVT.

The CDR3 is CAWRRQGHQPQHF. In DNA, the CDR3 is TGTGCCTGGAGAAGACAGGGTCATCAGCCCCAGCATTTT. The chain joins TRBV30 to TRBJ1-5, with 7 bases matching TRBD1. The V and J ends lost 3 bases and 5 bases, in that order; junction bases with no gene match: 4. The CDR3 runs 13 residues. Germline V gene sequence: CDR1 GTSNPN, CDR2 SVGIG (reference sequence).

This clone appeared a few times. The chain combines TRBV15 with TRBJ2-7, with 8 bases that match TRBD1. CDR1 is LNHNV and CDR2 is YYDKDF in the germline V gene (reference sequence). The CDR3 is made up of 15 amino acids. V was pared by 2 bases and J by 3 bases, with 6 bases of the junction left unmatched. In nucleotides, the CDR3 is TGTGCCACCAGCAGATTAGGACAGGGAAACTACGAGCAGTACTTC. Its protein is CATSRLGQGNYEQYF.

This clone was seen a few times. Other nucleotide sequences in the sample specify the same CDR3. In DNA, the CDR3 is TGTGCCAGCAGTGACACAGGGCCCCAAGAGACCCAGTACTTC. Amino acids: CASSDTGPQETQYF. This chain links TRBV6-6 with TRBJ2-5; the D gene is possibly TRBD1 (6 bases). Germline V gene sequence: CDR1 MNHNY, CDR2 SVGAGI (reference sequence). V lost 5 bases, J lost 1 base, and 11 bases lay in between. The CDR3 has 14 amino acids.

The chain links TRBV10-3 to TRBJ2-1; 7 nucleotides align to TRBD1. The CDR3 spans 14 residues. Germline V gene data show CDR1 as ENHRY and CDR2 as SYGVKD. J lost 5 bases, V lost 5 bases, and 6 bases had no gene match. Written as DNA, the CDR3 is TGTGCCATCAGTAAAAGGGGGCAGGACAATGAGCAGTTCTTC. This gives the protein CAISKRGQDNEQFF.

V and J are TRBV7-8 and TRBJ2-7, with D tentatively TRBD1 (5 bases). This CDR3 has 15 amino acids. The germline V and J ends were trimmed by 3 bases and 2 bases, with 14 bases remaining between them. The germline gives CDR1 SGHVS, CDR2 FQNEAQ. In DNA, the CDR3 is TGTGCCAGCAGCTTCCACTCAGGGAAACCCTACGAGCAGTACTTC. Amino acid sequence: CASSFHSGKPYEQYF.

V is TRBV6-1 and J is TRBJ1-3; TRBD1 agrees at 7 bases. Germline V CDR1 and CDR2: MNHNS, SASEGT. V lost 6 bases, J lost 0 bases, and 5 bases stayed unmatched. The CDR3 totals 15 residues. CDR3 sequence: CASRETGSSGNTIYF. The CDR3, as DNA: TGTGCCAGCAGGGAGACAGGGTCCTCTGGAAACACCATATATTTT.

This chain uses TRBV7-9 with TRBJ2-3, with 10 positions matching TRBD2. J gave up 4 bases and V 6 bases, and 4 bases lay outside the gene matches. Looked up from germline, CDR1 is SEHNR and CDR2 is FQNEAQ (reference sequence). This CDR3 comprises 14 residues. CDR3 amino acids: CASSNSGRPDTQYF. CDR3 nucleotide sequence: TGTGCCAGCAGTAATAGCGGGAGGCCAGATACGCAGTATTTT.

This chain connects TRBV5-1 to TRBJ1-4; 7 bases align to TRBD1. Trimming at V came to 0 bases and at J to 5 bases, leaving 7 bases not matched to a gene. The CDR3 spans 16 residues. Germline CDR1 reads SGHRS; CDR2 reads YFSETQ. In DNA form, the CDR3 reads TGCGCCAGCAGCTTGGAGGGGGCAGCGTTGAATGAAAAACTGTTTTTT. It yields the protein CASSLEGAALNEKLFF.

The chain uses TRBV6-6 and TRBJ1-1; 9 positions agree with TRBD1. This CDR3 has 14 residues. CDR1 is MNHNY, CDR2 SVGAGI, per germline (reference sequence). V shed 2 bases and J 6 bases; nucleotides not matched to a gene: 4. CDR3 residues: CASSYRGQGAEAFF. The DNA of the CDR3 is TGTGCCAGCAGTTACCGGGGACAGGGTGCTGAAGCTTTCTTT.

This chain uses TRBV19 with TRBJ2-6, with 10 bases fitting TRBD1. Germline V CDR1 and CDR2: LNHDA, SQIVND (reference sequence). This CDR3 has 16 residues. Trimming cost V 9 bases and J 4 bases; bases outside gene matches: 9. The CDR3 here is CARTGTGAFGANVLTF. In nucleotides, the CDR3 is TGTGCCAGGACCGGGACAGGGGCTTTCGGGGCCAACGTCCTGACTTTC. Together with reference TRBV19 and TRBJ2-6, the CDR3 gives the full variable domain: DGGITQSPKYLFRKEGQNVTLSCEQNLNHDAMYWYRQDPGQGLRLIYYSQIVNDFQKGDIAEGYSVSREKKESFPLTVTSAQKNPTAFYLCARTGTGAFGANVLTFGAGSRLTVL.

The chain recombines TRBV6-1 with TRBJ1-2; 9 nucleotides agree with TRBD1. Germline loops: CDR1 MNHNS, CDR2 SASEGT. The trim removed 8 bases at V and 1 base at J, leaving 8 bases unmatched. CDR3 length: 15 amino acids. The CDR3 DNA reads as TGTGCCAGCCGGGACAGGGAGGGAGTTAACTATGGCTACACCTTC. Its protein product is CASRDREGVNYGYTF.

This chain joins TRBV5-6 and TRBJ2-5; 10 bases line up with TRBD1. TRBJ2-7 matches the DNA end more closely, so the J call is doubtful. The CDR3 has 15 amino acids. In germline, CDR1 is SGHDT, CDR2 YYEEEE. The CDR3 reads CASSRPTGGPFEQYF. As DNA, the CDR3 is TGTGCCAGCAGCCGCCCGACAGGGGGCCCTTTCGAGCAGTACTTC.

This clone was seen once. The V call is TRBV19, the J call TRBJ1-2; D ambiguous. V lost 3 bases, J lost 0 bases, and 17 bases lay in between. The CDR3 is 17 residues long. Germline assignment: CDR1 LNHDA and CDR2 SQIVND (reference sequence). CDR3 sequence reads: CASSIVGERVTNYGYTF. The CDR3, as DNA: TGTGCCAGTAGTATCGTCGGGGAGAGGGTTACTAACTATGGCTACACCTTC.

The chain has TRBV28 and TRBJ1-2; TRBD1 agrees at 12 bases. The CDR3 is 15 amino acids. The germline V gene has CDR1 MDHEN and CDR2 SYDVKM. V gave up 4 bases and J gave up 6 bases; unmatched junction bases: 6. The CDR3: CASSSGQGAIDGYTF. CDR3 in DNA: TGTGCCAGCAGTTCGGGACAGGGGGCAATCGATGGCTACACCTTC.

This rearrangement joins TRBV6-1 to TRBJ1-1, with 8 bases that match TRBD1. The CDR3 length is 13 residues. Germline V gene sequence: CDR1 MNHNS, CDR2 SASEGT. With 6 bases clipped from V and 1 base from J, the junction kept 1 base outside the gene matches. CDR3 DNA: TGTGCCAGCAGGGGACAGGAGAACACTGAAGCTTTCTTT. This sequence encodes CASRGQENTEAFF.

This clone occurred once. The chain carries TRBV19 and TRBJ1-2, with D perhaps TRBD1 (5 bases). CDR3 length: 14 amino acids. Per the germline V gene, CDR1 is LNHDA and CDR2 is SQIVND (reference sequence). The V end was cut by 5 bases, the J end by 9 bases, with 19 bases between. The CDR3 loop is CASSSSGGDRRYTF. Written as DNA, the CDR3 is TGTGCCAGTAGTTCGTCCGGGGGGGATAGGCGCTACACCTTC.

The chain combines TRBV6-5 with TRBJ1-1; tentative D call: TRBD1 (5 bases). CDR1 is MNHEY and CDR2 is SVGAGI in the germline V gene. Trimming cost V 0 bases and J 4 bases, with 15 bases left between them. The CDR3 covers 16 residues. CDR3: CASSYSAGGAGTEAFF. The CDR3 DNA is TGTGCCAGCAGTTACTCAGCCGGAGGGGCTGGCACTGAAGCTTTCTTT.

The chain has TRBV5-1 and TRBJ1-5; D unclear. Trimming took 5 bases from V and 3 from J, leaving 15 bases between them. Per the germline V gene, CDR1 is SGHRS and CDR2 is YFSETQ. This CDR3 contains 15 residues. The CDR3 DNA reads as TGCGCCAGCAGTCGACTCGGTGGCTCCAATCAGCCCCAGCATTTT. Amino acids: CASSRLGGSNQPQHF.

The CDR3 bases are TGTGCCAGCAGCCTACAGACTACCTACGAGCAGTACTTC. It encodes CASSLQTTYEQYF. The genes are TRBV13 and TRBJ2-7; D may be TRBD2 (5 bases). The ends were cut back, 5 bases at V and 2 bases at J, with 10 bases in the middle. This CDR3 is 13 amino acids long. Germline loops: CDR1 PRHDT, CDR2 FYEKMQ (reference sequence).